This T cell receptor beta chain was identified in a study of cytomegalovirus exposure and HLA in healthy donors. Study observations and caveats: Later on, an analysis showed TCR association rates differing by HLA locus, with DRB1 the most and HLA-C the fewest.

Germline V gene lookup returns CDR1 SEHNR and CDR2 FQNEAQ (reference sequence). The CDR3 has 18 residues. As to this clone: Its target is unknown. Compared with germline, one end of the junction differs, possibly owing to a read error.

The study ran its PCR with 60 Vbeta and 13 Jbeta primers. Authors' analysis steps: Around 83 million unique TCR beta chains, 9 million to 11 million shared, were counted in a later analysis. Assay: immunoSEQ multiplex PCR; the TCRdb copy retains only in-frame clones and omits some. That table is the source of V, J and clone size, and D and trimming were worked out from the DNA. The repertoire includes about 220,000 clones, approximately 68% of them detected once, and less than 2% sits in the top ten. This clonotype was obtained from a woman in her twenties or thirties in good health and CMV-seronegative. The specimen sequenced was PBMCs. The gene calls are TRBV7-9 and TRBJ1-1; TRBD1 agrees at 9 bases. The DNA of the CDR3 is TGTTCCAGCAGGCCCTCGGACAGGGGTTACCTATTGAACACTGAAGCTTTCTTT. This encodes CSSRPSDRGYLLNTEAFF.